Following are 8 T cell receptor beta chains from one sample sequenced in a study of cytomegalovirus exposure and HLA in healthy donors. The PCR had 60 Vbeta and 13 Jbeta primers. Sequenced by immunoSEQ multiplex PCR; TCRdb stores in-frame clones only, minus some. This table holds roughly 120,000 clones, about 80% found once. The sequencing sample was made of PBMCs. The source is a man in his fifties or sixties in good health and CMV-seropositive.

The chain employs TRBV11-2 and TRBJ1-2, with TRBD1 as a possible D gene (5 bases). The germline V gene has CDR1 SGHAT and CDR2 FQNNGV. V lost 1 base and J 5 bases, leaving 14 bases between the germline ends. The CDR3 covers 15 residues. The CDR3 loop reads CASSLGPGDLYGYTF. The DNA of the CDR3 is TGTGCCAGCAGCTTAGGTCCGGGGGACCTTTATGGCTACACCTTC.

The count of this clone is one. This chain uses TRBV5-8 with TRBJ2-6; 7 bases align to TRBD1. Germline V gene sequence: CDR1 SGHTS, CDR2 YDEGEE. V was pared by 3 bases and J by 0 bases, with 9 bases of the junction left unmatched. The CDR3 spans 18 residues. The CDR3 DNA reads as TGTGCCAGCAGCTGGACAGGTAGTGGGGCCTCTGGGGCCAACGTCCTGACTTTC. It codes for CASSWTGSGASGANVLTF.

This sequence joins TRBV27 and TRBJ1-2; TRBD1 is a possible D gene (5 bases). The ends were cut back, 0 bases at V and 5 bases at J, with 19 bases in the middle. The CDR3 consists of 17 residues. The germline CDR1 and CDR2 sequences are MNHEY and SMNVEV (reference sequence). The CDR3 sequence: CASSLSGVRDYPYGYTF. The CDR3 DNA reads TGTGCCAGCAGTTTATCGGGTGTGCGGGACTACCCATATGGCTACACCTTC.

With regard to this clone: One junction end disagrees with the germline gene, perhaps due to a read error. The chain employs TRBV7-7 and TRBJ1-5; tentative D call: TRBD1 (5 bases). The CDR3 runs 13 residues. Germline CDR1 is SSHAT and CDR2 is FNYEAQ (reference sequence). The CDR3 reads CASSPGRDQPQHF. In nucleotides, the CDR3 is TGTGCTAGCAGCCCTGGCAGGGATCAGCCCCAGCATTTT.

V usage is TRBV5-1 and J usage is TRBJ2-1; D might be TRBD2 (5 bases). With 2 bases removed from V and 10 bases from J, the gap between germline ends came to 13 bases. The CDR3 spans 13 residues. The germline gives CDR1 SGHRS, CDR2 YFSETQ. The CDR3 DNA is TGCGCCAGCAGCTTACAACTAGGCCCCGAGCAGTTCTTC. It specifies CASSLQLGPEQFF.

The chain carries TRBV11-2 and TRBJ1-1; tentatively, D is TRBD1 (5 bases). Germline assignment: CDR1 SGHAT and CDR2 FQNNGV. The V gene lost 5 bases and the J gene lost 4 bases, with 17 bases spanning the gap. CDR3 length: 15 amino acids. CDR3 region: CASSRRGGRGTEAFF. Here the CDR3 DNA reads TGTGCCAGCAGCCGCCGGGGAGGTAGGGGCACTGAAGCTTTCTTT.

This chain joins TRBV10-3 and TRBJ2-1; TRBD2 agrees at 10 bases. V lost 4 bases and J lost 9; bases outside the gene matches: 9. CDR3 size: 15 residues. Germline V lookup: CDR1 ENHRY, CDR2 SYGVKD. The CDR3 bases are TGTGCCATCAGTGCGAGCGGGGGGGCCGGGGGTGAGCAGTTCTTC. Amino acid sequence: CAISASGGAGGEQFF.

This clone was detected only a few times. The rearrangement uses TRBV11-2 and TRBJ2-7; D unclear. The CDR3 runs to 14 residues. From germline, CDR1 is SGHAT and CDR2 FQNNGV. V gave up 1 base and J gave up 1 base, with 8 bases separating them. As DNA, the CDR3 is TGTGCCAGCAGCTTAGGGCCTTTATCCTACGAGCAGTACTTC. It specifies CASSLGPLSYEQYF.